One and the same sample provided the 2 T cell receptor beta chains below, sequenced in a study of CXCR3-negative and CXCR3-positive naive CD8 T cells (dated by TCRdb to the late 2010s). Data came from a NextSeq 550. The Human TCR Profiling Kit (MiLaboratory) was used to make UMI-labeled 5' RACE TRB cDNA libraries. The reads, reprocessed by TCRdb, yield one row per CDR3 protein sequence and no DNA. The table for this sample lists tens of thousands of distinct CDR3 sequences. The ten top clones hold approximately 22% of the sample. The specimen sequenced was memory CD8+ T cells from blood. The sample's cell subset or site, from its label and the paper: conventional CD8+ memory T cells (TMEM), sorted as controls. The receptors shown here come from a human donor in good health. Some clones in this sample may be carry-over from other donors' samples.

This chain uses TRBV7-9 with TRBJ1-3. Germline V lookup: CDR1 SEHNR, CDR2 FQNEAQ (reference sequence). CDR3 length equals 15 residues. CDR3 in amino acids: CASSLWATSGNTIYF. Full variable domain (remainder filled in from reference TRBV7-9 and TRBJ1-3): DTGVSQNPRHKITKRGQNVTFRCDPISEHNRLYWYRQTLGQGPEFLTYFQNEAQLEKSRLLSDRFSAERPKGSFSTLEIQRTEQGDSAMYLCASSLWATSGNTIYFGEGSWLTVV.

The J gene is TRBJ1-1, the V gene TRBV6-5. The CDR3 spans 12 residues. Per the germline V gene, CDR1 is MNHEY and CDR2 is SVGAGI. The CDR3 reads CASSYSRTEAFF.